Listed below are T cell receptor beta chains from one sample, sequenced in a study of blood T cell repertoires in COVID-19. Sequencing used immunoSEQ multiplex PCR; TCRdb keeps in-frame clones, though not all of them. The profile covers over 200,000 clones, with roughly 80% appearing a single time and around 5% taken by the ten largest. Sequenced input: peripheral blood. These receptors originate from a human donor in a cohort sampled during active COVID-19. CDR3s include the opening cysteine and the closing phenylalanine or tryptophan. D genes are given only for firm matches. Only part of the rows carry a size: once, few, many, or a class if the clone is expanded.

j_gene: TRBJ2-7
len: 12
v_gene: TRBV5-6
d_gene: TRBD1
abundance: .
CDR3nt: TGTGCCAGCAGCGGGACAGGTTCACAGCAGTACTTC
CDR3aa: CASSGTGSQQYF

j_gene: TRBJ2-7
len: 16
v_gene: TRBV4-3
d_gene: TRBD2
abundance: .
CDR3nt: TGCGCCAGCAGCCCAGACAGGACCGGGAGGGTCTACGAGCAGTACTTC
CDR3aa: CASSPDRTGRVYEQYF

j_gene: TRBJ1-1
len: 12
v_gene: TRBV30
d_gene: .
abundance: .
CDR3nt: TGTGCCTGGAGCCAGGACTACACTGAAGCTTTCTTT
CDR3aa: CAWSQDYTEAFF

j_gene: TRBJ1-2
len: 14
v_gene: TRBV7-9
d_gene: TRBD1
abundance: once
CDR3nt: TGTGCCAGCAGCTTAGTCGACAGGGGGGGAGGCTACACCTTC
CDR3aa: CASSLVDRGGGYTF

j_gene: TRBJ1-6
len: 15
v_gene: TRBV28
d_gene: .
abundance: .
CDR3nt: TGTGCCAGCAGTTCCTTCCCGGACTCGAATTCACCCCTCCACTTT
CDR3aa: CASSSFPDSNSPLHF

j_gene: TRBJ2-1
len: 18
v_gene: TRBV30
d_gene: TRBD2
abundance: .
CDR3nt: TGTGCCTGGAGTGGGGGGCTAGCGGGAGGGGTCTCCTACAATGAGCAGTTCTTC
CDR3aa: CAWSGGLAGGVSYNEQFF

j_gene: TRBJ2-7
len: 16
v_gene: TRBV4-3
d_gene: TRBD2
abundance: .
CDR3nt: TGCGCCAGCAGCCAAGACCTAGCGGGAGGATCCTACGAGCAGTACTTC
CDR3aa: CASSQDLAGGSYEQYF

j_gene: TRBJ1-3
len: 14
v_gene: TRBV7-9
d_gene: .
abundance: .
CDR3nt: TGTGCCAGCAGCCTCCAGGGGTCTGGAAACACCATATATTTT
CDR3aa: CASSLQGSGNTIYF

j_gene: TRBJ2-7
len: 16
v_gene: TRBV6-5
d_gene: TRBD2
abundance: .
CDR3nt: TGTGCCAGCAGTTACGCGCTTCGCGGGAGGGCCCACGAGCAGTACTTC
CDR3aa: CASSYALRGRAHEQYF

j_gene: TRBJ1-3
len: 17
v_gene: TRBV21-1
d_gene: .
abundance: .
CDR3nt: TGTGCCAGCAGCAAAGGGACAGAACCCCTCTCTGGAAACACCATATATTTT
CDR3aa: CASSKGTEPLSGNTIYF

j_gene: TRBJ1-2
len: 14
v_gene: TRBV5-8
d_gene: TRBD1
abundance: .
CDR3nt: TGTGCCAGCGGCCAGGGGGTGGCGGACTATGGCTACACCTTC
CDR3aa: CASGQGVADYGYTF

j_gene: TRBJ2-3
len: 15
v_gene: TRBV4-3
d_gene: TRBD2
abundance: .
CDR3nt: TGCGCCAGCAGCCAAGTTACCAGCGGGGGGGCTACGCAGTATTTT
CDR3aa: CASSQVTSGGATQYF

j_gene: TRBJ2-4
len: 18
v_gene: TRBV21-1
d_gene: .
abundance: .
CDR3nt: TGTGCCAGCAGCAAAGTCGGGAGGATCTTCCCTGCCAAAAACATTCAGTACTTC
CDR3aa: CASSKVGRIFPAKNIQYF

j_gene: TRBJ2-3
len: 17
v_gene: TRBV10-2
d_gene: TRBD2
abundance: few
CDR3nt: TGCGCCAGCAGTGAGTCAAAAGCGGGAGGAATCACAGATACGCAGTATTTT
CDR3aa: CASSESKAGGITDTQYF

j_gene: TRBJ1-6
len: 17
v_gene: TRBV28
d_gene: .
abundance: .
CDR3nt: TGTGCCAGCATAGGCCCACGATATACCGGAGGCGGTTCACCCCTCCACTTT
CDR3aa: CASIGPRYTGGGSPLHF

j_gene: TRBJ1-1
len: 14
v_gene: TRBV27
d_gene: .
abundance: .
CDR3nt: TGTGCCAGCAGTGGAACGGGTGAGAACACTGAAGCTTTCTTT
CDR3aa: CASSGTGENTEAFF

j_gene: TRBJ1-1
len: 14
v_gene: TRBV2
d_gene: .
abundance: few
CDR3nt: TGTGCCAGCAACCTGAAGCAAACTAACACTGAAGCTTTCTTT
CDR3aa: CASNLKQTNTEAFF

j_gene: TRBJ2-6
len: 16
v_gene: TRBV7-2
d_gene: .
abundance: once
CDR3nt: TGTGCCAGCAGCTTAGCGGGGAGCTCTGGGGCCAACGTCCTGACTTTC
CDR3aa: CASSLAGSSGANVLTF

j_gene: TRBJ1-6
len: 13
v_gene: TRBV27
d_gene: TRBD1
abundance: .
CDR3nt: TGTGCCAGCAGGAGAGACAGGGCTTCACCCCTCCACTTT
CDR3aa: CASRRDRASPLHF

j_gene: TRBJ2-7
len: 15
v_gene: TRBV28
d_gene: TRBD2
abundance: few
CDR3nt: TGTGCCAGCAGTTTAGGGACGGGAGGGGGACTCGAGCAGTACTTC
CDR3aa: CASSLGTGGGLEQYF

j_gene: TRBJ2-1
len: 16
v_gene: TRBV9
d_gene: TRBD2
abundance: .
CDR3nt: TGTGCCAGCAGCGTAGGAAGCGGGAGGGATAGTAATGAGCAGTTCTTC
CDR3aa: CASSVGSGRDSNEQFF

j_gene: TRBJ1-5
len: 13
v_gene: TRBV5-4
d_gene: .
abundance: .
CDR3nt: TGTGCCAGCAGTCAGGACAGTAGTCAGCCCCAGCATTTT
CDR3aa: CASSQDSSQPQHF

j_gene: TRBJ1-2
len: 15
v_gene: TRBV14
d_gene: .
abundance: .
CDR3nt: TGTGCCAGCAGCCAAACCGACAGGCCCCGCTATGGCTACACCTTC
CDR3aa: CASSQTDRPRYGYTF

j_gene: TRBJ1-1
len: 14
v_gene: TRBV19
d_gene: .
abundance: .
CDR3nt: TGTGCCAGTAGTATAGGCAGAGCGCGGGCTGAAGCTTTCTTT
CDR3aa: CASSIGRARAEAFF

j_gene: TRBJ2-7
len: 14
v_gene: TRBV7-9
d_gene: .
abundance: .
CDR3nt: TGTGCCAGCAGCTCGTATGGCAGGGGTCACGAGCAGTACTTC
CDR3aa: CASSSYGRGHEQYF

j_gene: TRBJ2-6
len: 16
v_gene: TRBV5-1
d_gene: .
abundance: .
CDR3nt: TGCGCCAGCAGCCAAAAGGGGGGGCCTGGGGCCAACGTCCTGACTTTC
CDR3aa: CASSQKGGPGANVLTF

j_gene: TRBJ2-1
len: 15
v_gene: TRBV27
d_gene: .
abundance: .
CDR3nt: TGTGCCAGCAGTTTAGCGGGTTCTACCTACAATGAGCAGTTCTTC
CDR3aa: CASSLAGSTYNEQFF

j_gene: TRBJ2-3
len: 16
v_gene: TRBV11-2
d_gene: TRBD2
abundance: once
CDR3nt: TGTGCCAGCAGCTTAAGGGCTAGCGGAATCACAGATACGCAGTATTTT
CDR3aa: CASSLRASGITDTQYF

j_gene: TRBJ1-5
len: 13
v_gene: TRBV11-2
d_gene: TRBD1
abundance: .
CDR3nt: TGTGCCAGCAGCTTAGACCGGACAGGTACCCAGCATTTT
CDR3aa: CASSLDRTGTQHF

j_gene: TRBJ2-7
len: 16
v_gene: TRBV23-1
d_gene: .
abundance: few
CDR3nt: TGCGCCAGCGGAACCCGATCCAGGGGCTTTTTTTACGAGCAGTACTTC
CDR3aa: CASGTRSRGFFYEQYF

j_gene: TRBJ2-7
len: 15
v_gene: TRBV6-6
d_gene: TRBD2
abundance: .
CDR3nt: TGTGCCAGCAGTTACGGGGCTAGCGGGGGGTACGAGCAGTACTTC
CDR3aa: CASSYGASGGYEQYF

j_gene: TRBJ1-1
len: 11
v_gene: TRBV28
d_gene: .
abundance: .
CDR3nt: TGTGCCAGCAGTTTAAACCGCGGGGCTTTCTTT
CDR3aa: CASSLNRGAFF

j_gene: TRBJ2-5
len: 17
v_gene: TRBV28
d_gene: TRBD2
abundance: .
CDR3nt: TGTGCCAGCGCAGTACCGGGACTAGCGGGAGAGGGAGAGACCCAGTACTTC
CDR3aa: CASAVPGLAGEGETQYF

j_gene: TRBJ2-5
len: 14
v_gene: TRBV4-3
d_gene: .
abundance: .
CDR3nt: TGCGCCAGCAGCCTCGGGGGAGAGGGAGAGACCCAGTACTTC
CDR3aa: CASSLGGEGETQYF

j_gene: TRBJ1-4
len: 16
v_gene: TRBV5-1
d_gene: TRBD1
abundance: once
CDR3nt: TGCGCCAGCAGCCCATTAACCCAGGGGGTTAATGAAAAACTGTTTTTT
CDR3aa: CASSPLTQGVNEKLFF

j_gene: TRBJ2-7
len: 14
v_gene: TRBV28
d_gene: TRBD2
abundance: .
CDR3nt: TGTGCCAGCAGTCCGCCGGGACTAGCGTACGAGCAGTACTTC
CDR3aa: CASSPPGLAYEQYF

j_gene: TRBJ2-7
len: 16
v_gene: TRBV18
d_gene: TRBD1
abundance: .
CDR3nt: TGTGCCAGCTCCACCAACACGAGACAGGGCTCCTACGAGCAGTACTTC
CDR3aa: CASSTNTRQGSYEQYF

j_gene: TRBJ2-5
len: 15
v_gene: TRBV3-1/TRBV3-2
d_gene: .
abundance: .
CDR3nt: TGTGCCAGCAGCCAAGTATCGGGGATCCAAGAGACCCAGTACTTC
CDR3aa: CASSQVSGIQETQYF

j_gene: TRBJ1-2
len: 12
v_gene: TRBV6-5
d_gene: .
abundance: once
CDR3nt: TGTGCCAGCAAGACAGGCTCGGGGCGCTACACCTTC
CDR3aa: CASKTGSGRYTF

j_gene: TRBJ2-3
len: 15
v_gene: TRBV30
d_gene: .
abundance: .
CDR3nt: TGTGCCTGGAGTGTACTTGGAGGGGCAACAGATACGCAGTATTTT
CDR3aa: CAWSVLGGATDTQYF

j_gene: TRBJ2-7
len: 13
v_gene: TRBV27
d_gene: .
abundance: .
CDR3nt: TGTGCCAGCAGTTTAAAACTCCCTCCCGAGCAGTACTTC
CDR3aa: CASSLKLPPEQYF

j_gene: TRBJ1-3
len: 14
v_gene: TRBV28
d_gene: .
abundance: .
CDR3nt: TGTGCCAGCAGTTTAGAGGGCTGGGAAAACACCATATATTTT
CDR3aa: CASSLEGWENTIYF

j_gene: TRBJ2-7
len: 15
v_gene: TRBV24-1
d_gene: TRBD1
abundance: .
CDR3nt: TGTGCCACCAGTGCCTCCGACAGGGGGGTCTACGAGCAGTACTTC
CDR3aa: CATSASDRGVYEQYF

j_gene: TRBJ2-7
len: 15
v_gene: TRBV9
d_gene: .
abundance: .
CDR3nt: TGTGCCAGCAGCGTAGGTGGGGGACTCGTGTACGAGCAGTACTTC
CDR3aa: CASSVGGGLVYEQYF

j_gene: TRBJ2-7
len: 16
v_gene: TRBV15
d_gene: TRBD2
abundance: .
CDR3nt: TGTGCCACCAGCACCTCCCTGGGGACTATATCCTACGAGCAGTACTTC
CDR3aa: CATSTSLGTISYEQYF

j_gene: TRBJ2-3
len: 18
v_gene: TRBV9
d_gene: TRBD2
abundance: few
CDR3nt: TGTGCCAGCAGCTCAACCCCCTTGACTAGCGGGAGAACAGATACGCAGTATTTT
CDR3aa: CASSSTPLTSGRTDTQYF